This T cell receptor beta chain is from a study of T cells after yellow fever vaccination. Study-level information: When fractions had low cell numbers, they were prepared with SMART-Seq v4 Ultra Low Input. Study conclusions and caveats: Secondary responses were weaker yet peaked faster, day 5 versus 15. Overlap between CD4 and CD8 compartments was detected for a small share of clonotypes.

UMIs were added to TCR cDNA along with a universal primer site when it was made by 5'RACE template switching. TCRdb itself ran the 5' RACE reads through MiXCR, one entry per CDR3 protein. Counted here are 610,000 or so distinct CDR3 sequences, about 12% occurring once; the ten biggest clones make up more than 12%. About this clonotype itself: No antigen is known for it. An end of the junction differs from the germline gene, which may be a read error.

CDR3 length: 16 amino acids. Germline V gene lookup returns CDR1 DFQATT and CDR2 SNEGSKA (reference sequence). The source of this sequence is a man aged 25-40 years who received the YFV17D yellow fever vaccine. The chain employs TRBV20-1 and TRBJ2-3; D is ambiguous. Here the sequenced sample was PBMCs, taken on the day of the yellow fever booster vaccination. CDR3 region: CCARPPKGLYTDTQYF. The DNA of the CDR3 is TGCTGTGCTAGACCACCCAAAGGCCTTTACACAGATACGCAGTATTTT.